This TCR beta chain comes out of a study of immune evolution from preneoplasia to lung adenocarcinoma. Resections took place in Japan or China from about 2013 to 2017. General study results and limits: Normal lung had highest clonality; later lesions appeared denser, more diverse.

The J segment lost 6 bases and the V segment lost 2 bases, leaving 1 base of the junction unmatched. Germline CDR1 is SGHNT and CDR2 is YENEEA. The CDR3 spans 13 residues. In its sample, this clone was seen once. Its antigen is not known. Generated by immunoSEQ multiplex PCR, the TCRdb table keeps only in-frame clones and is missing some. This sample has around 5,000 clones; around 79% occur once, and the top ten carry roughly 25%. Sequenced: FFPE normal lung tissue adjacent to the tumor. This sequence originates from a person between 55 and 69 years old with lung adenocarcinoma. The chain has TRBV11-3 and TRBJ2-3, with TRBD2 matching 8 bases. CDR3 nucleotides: TGTGCCAGCAGCTTATCTAGCGGGGATACGCAGTATTTT. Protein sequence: CASSLSSGDTQYF.